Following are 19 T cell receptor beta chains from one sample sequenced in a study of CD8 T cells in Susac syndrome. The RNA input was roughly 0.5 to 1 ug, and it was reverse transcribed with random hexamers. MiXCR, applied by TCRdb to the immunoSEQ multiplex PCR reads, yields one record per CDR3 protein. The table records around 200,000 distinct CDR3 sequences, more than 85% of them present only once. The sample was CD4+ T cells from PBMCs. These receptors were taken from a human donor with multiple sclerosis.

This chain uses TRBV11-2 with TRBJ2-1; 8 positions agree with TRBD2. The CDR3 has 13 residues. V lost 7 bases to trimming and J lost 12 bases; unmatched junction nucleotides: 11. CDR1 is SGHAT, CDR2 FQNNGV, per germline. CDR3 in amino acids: CASKDSGAPRQFF. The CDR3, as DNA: TGTGCCAGCAAGGATAGCGGGGCCCCACGGCAGTTCTTC.

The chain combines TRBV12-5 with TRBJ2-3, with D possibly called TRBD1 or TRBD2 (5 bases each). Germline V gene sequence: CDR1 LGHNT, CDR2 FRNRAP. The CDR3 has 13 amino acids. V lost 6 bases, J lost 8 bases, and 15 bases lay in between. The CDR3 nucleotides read TGTGCTAGTGGAGGGACGGCTTCTGGTACGCAGTATTTT. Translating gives CASGGTASGTQYF.

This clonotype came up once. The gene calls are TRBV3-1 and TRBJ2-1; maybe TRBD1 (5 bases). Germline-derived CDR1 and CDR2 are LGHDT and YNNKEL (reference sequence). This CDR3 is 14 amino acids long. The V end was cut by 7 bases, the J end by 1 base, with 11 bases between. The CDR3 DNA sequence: TGTGCCAGCAAGGACAACAAATCCTACAATGAGCAGTTCTTC. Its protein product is CASKDNKSYNEQFF.

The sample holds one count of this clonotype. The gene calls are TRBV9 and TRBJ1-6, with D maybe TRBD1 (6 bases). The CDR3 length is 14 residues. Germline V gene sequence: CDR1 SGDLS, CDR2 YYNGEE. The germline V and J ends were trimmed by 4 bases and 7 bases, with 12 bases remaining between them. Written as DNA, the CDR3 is TGTGCCAGCAGCCCTAACAGGGCAAATTCACCCCTCCACTTT. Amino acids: CASSPNRANSPLHF.

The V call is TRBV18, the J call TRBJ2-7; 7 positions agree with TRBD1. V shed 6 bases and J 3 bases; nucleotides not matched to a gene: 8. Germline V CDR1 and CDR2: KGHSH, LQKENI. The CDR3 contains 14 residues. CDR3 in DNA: TGTGCCAGCTCTCCTTCGGGACAGCTCTACGAGCAGTACTTC. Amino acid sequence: CASSPSGQLYEQYF.

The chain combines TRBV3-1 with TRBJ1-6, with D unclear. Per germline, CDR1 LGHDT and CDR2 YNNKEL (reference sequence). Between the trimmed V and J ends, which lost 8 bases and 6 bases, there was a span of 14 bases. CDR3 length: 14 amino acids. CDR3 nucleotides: TGTGCCAGCCGAGCCGAATCCGGTAATTCACCCCTCCACTTT. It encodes CASRAESGNSPLHF. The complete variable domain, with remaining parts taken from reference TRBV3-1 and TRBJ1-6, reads DTAVSQTPKYLVTQMGNDKSIKCEQNLGHDTMYWYKQDSKKFLKIMFSYNNKELIINETVPNRFSPKSPDKAHLNLHINSLELGDSAVYFCASRAESGNSPLHFGNGTRLTVT.

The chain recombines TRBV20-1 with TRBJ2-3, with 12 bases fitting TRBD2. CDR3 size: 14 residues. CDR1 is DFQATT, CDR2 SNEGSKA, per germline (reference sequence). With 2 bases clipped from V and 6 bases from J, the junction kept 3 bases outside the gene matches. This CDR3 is CSARLAGGRDTQYF. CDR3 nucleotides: TGCAGTGCTAGACTAGCGGGGGGGCGGGATACGCAGTATTTT.

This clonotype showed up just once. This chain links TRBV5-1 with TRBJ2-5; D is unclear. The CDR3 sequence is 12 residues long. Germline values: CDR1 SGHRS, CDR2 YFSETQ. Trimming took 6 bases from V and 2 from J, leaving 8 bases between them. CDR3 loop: CASIGSQETQYF. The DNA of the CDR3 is TGCGCCAGCATCGGGTCTCAAGAGACCCAGTACTTC.

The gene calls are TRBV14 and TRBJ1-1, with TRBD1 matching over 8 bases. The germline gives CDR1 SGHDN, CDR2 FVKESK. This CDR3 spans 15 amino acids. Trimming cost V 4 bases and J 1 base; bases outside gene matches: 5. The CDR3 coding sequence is TGTGCCAGCAGCCCGAGAGGGACAGGGAACACTGAAGCTTTCTTT. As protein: CASSPRGTGNTEAFF.

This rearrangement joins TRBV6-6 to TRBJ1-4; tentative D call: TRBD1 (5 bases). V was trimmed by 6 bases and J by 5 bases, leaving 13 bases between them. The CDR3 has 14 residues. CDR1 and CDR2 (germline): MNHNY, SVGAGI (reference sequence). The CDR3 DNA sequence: TGTGCCAGCAGGCCCGGGGCGCGGAATGAAAAACTGTTTTTT. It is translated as CASRPGARNEKLFF.

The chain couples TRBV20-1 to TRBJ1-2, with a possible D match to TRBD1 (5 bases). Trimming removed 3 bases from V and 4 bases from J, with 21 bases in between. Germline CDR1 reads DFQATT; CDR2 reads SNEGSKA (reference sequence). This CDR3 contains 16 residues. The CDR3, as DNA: TGCAGTGCTAGTAGGATGGACGGGACTGGGACCTATGGCTACACCTTC. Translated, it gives CSASRMDGTGTYGYTF.

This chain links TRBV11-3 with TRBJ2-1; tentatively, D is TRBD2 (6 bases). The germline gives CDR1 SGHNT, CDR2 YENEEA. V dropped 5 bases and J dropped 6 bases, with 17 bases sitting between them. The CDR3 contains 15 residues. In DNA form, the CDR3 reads TGTGCCAGCAGCGCCGGGGCGGGGAGAGGCAATGAGCAGTTCTTC. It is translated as CASSAGAGRGNEQFF. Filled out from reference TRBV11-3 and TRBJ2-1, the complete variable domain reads EAGVVQSPRYKIIEKKQPVAFWCNPISGHNTLYWYLQNLGQGPELLIRYENEEAVDDSQLPKDRFSAERLKGVDSTLKIQPAELGDSAVYLCASSAGAGRGNEQFFGPGTRLTVL.

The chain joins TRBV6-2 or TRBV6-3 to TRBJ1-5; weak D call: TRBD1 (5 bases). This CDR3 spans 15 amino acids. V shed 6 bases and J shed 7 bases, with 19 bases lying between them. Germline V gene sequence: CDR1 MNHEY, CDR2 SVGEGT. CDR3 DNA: TGTGCCAGCAGGAGTTCCTGGGACCGGGGCCAGCCCCAGCATTTT. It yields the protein CASRSSWDRGQPQHF.

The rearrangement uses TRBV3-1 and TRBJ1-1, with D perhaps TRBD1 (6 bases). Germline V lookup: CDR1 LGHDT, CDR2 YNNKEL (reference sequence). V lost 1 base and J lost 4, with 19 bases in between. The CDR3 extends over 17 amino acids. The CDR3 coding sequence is TGTGCCAGCAGCCAAGGACTCCCTACAGGGAGGGTCACTGAAGCTTTCTTT. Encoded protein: CASSQGLPTGRVTEAFF.

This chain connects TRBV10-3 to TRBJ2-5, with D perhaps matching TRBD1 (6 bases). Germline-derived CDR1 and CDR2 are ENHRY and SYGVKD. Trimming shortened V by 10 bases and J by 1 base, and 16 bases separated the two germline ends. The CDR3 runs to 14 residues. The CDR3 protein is CATRQDPIQETQYF. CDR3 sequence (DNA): TGTGCCACCCGACAGGACCCTATCCAAGAGACCCAGTACTTC.

For the CDR3, the DNA is TGCAGTGCTTGGGGGGGGCGAGAGACCCAGTACTTC. Its translation: CSAWGGRETQYF. The chain couples TRBV20-1 to TRBJ2-5, with D perhaps matching TRBD2 (7 bases). V lost 5 bases, J lost 4 bases, and 11 bases lay in between. The CDR3 is 12 residues long. From germline, CDR1 is DFQATT and CDR2 SNEGSKA (reference sequence).

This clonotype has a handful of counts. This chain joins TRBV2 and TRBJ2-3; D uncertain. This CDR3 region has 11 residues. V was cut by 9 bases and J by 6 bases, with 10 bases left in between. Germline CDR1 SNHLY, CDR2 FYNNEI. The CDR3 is CASTTRDTQYF. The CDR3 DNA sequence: TGTGCCAGTACCACCAGGGATACGCAGTATTTT.

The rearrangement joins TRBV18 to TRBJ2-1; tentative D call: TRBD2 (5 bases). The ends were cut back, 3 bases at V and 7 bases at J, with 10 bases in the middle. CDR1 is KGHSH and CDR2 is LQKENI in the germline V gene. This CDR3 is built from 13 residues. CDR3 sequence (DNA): TGTGCCAGCTCACCTCGAGGGCGGAATGAGCAGTTCTTC. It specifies CASSPRGRNEQFF.

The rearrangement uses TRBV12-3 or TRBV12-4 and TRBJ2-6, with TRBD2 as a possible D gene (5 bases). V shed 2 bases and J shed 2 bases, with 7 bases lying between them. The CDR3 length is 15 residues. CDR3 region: CASSLFGAGANVLTF. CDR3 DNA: TGTGCCAGCAGTTTATTCGGGGCTGGGGCCAACGTCCTGACTTTC.